This entry lists 25 T cell receptor beta chains sequenced from one sample in a study of T cell repertoires in cytomegalovirus infection. Via MiXCR, TCRdb re-called the reads, giving one row per CDR3 protein. The sample has about 310,000 distinct CDR3 sequences; more than 20% are singletons. No antigen is known for these receptors. The source was cultured PBMCs, collected from culture after CMV antigen stimulation. Receptor source: a human donor in good health (CMV status not recorded). Some clones in this sample may be carry-over from other donors' samples.

The chain couples TRBV20-1 to TRBJ2-3, with 10 bases lining up with TRBD2. Per germline, CDR1 DFQATT and CDR2 SNEGSKA (reference sequence). Trimming at V came to 5 bases and at J to 4 bases, leaving 9 bases not matched to a gene. CDR3 length: 15 residues. The DNA for the CDR3 is TGCAGTGCTCAGTCGTCTAGCGGGAGTCCAGATACGCAGTATTTT. This translates into CSAQSSSGSPDTQYF.

J is TRBJ2-7 and V is TRBV7-9, with TRBD2 matching over 9 bases. Germline V gives CDR1 SEHNR, CDR2 FQNEAQ (reference sequence). After removal of 3 bases from V and 4 bases from J, the junction contained 13 bases not matched to a gene. The CDR3 consists of 17 residues. DNA for the CDR3: TGTGCCAGCAGCTTGTATTTGGGTCCTAGCGGGACTTACGAGCAGTACGTC. It is translated as CASSLYLGPSGTYEQYV.

This clonotype was seen a few times. The genes are TRBV2 and TRBJ2-7; 10 bases match TRBD2. The length of the CDR3 is 16 residues. The V and J ends lost 1 base and 1 base, in that order; junction bases with no gene match: 4. Germline V gene lookup returns CDR1 SNHLY and CDR2 FYNNEI. CDR3 in amino acids: CASSEGTSGGSYEQYF. In DNA, the CDR3 is TGTGCCAGCAGTGAAGGGACTAGCGGAGGGTCCTACGAGCAGTACTTC.

As DNA, the CDR3 is TGTGCCAGCAGTTACTCGCGAACCTCCGCAAGAAACAAGTACGAGCAGTACGTC. Amino acids: CASSYSRTSARNKYEQYV. The J gene is TRBJ2-7, the V gene TRBV6-8; D unclear. CDR1 and CDR2 (germline): MNHGY, SAAAGT. This CDR3 region has 18 residues. Trimming removed 0 bases from V and 4 bases from J, with 22 bases in between.

At least ten counts were recorded for this clonotype. V gene TRBV7-2 combines with J gene TRBJ1-4; D might be TRBD1 (6 bases). Germline CDR1 reads SGHTA; CDR2 reads FQGNSA. The CDR3 totals 16 residues. V gave up 0 bases and J gave up 0 bases, with 8 bases separating them. CDR3 nucleotides: TGTGCCAGCAGCTTAGCAGGGGGGGCAACTAATGAAAAACTGTTTTTT. This gives the protein CASSLAGGATNEKLFF.

Many counts were recorded for this clonotype. The chain uses TRBV7-2 and TRBJ1-2; no clear D gene. V was trimmed by 1 base and J by 8 bases, leaving 20 bases between them. The CDR3 spans 16 residues. The germline V gene has CDR1 SGHTA and CDR2 FQGNSA. DNA for the CDR3: TGTGCCAGCAGCTTAGGGCAGGTCCATGTAATAGGCGGCTACACCTTC. Its translation is CASSLGQVHVIGGYTF.

CDR3 loop: CASSLFQGSYNEQFF. The CDR3 DNA reads TGTGCCAGCAGTTTATTTCAGGGCTCCTACAATGAGCAGTTCTTC. This chain joins TRBV27 and TRBJ2-1, with D perhaps TRBD1 (5 bases). V was cut by 1 base and J by 0 bases, with 7 bases left in between. The CDR3 extends over 15 amino acids. From germline, CDR1 is MNHEY and CDR2 SMNVEV (reference sequence).

The chain links TRBV7-3 to TRBJ1-6; maybe TRBD1 (5 bases). Trimming shortened V by 0 bases and J by 6 bases, and 9 bases separated the two germline ends. The CDR3 runs 15 residues. CDR1 SGHTA and CDR2 FQGTGA come from the germline V gene. CDR3 nucleotide sequence: TGTGCCAGCAGCTTAACGGGACGAAGTAATTCACCCCTCCACTTT. It yields the protein CASSLTGRSNSPLHF.

This clonotype was observed at least ten times. The gene calls are TRBV6-5 and TRBJ1-3; no clear D gene. Per germline, CDR1 MNHEY and CDR2 SVGAGI. This CDR3 spans 15 amino acids. V was cut by 0 bases and J by 0 bases, with 6 bases left in between. CDR3 coding DNA: TGTGCCAGCAGTTACTCGAGGAACTCTGGAAACACCATATATTTT. Amino acid sequence: CASSYSRNSGNTIYF.

This clonotype was counted between two and nine times. The rearrangement joins TRBV7-2 to TRBJ2-7; 12 nucleotides line up with TRBD1. The V and J ends lost 4 bases and 6 bases, in that order; junction bases with no gene match: 7. Germline CDR1 reads SGHTA; CDR2 reads FQGNSA. The CDR3 is made up of 15 amino acids. CDR3: CASSSVSGQGAEQYF. The CDR3, as DNA: TGTGCCAGCAGCTCTGTCTCGGGACAGGGGGCCGAGCAGTACTTC.

The sample holds many counts of this clonotype. The chain couples TRBV7-2 to TRBJ2-2; 11 bases align to TRBD2. Germline values: CDR1 SGHTA, CDR2 FQGNSA. Trimming took 2 bases from V and 7 from J; bases not matched to a gene: 9. This CDR3 region has 17 residues. This CDR3 is CASSLKATSGAFGELFF. CDR3 in DNA: TGTGCCAGCAGCTTAAAGGCGACTAGCGGGGCCTTCGGGGAGCTGTTTTTT.

This clonotype was counted many times. The genes are TRBV12-5 and TRBJ2-7; 7 bases line up with TRBD1. V lost 3 bases, J lost 6 bases, and 5 bases stayed unmatched. Germline assignment: CDR1 LGHNT and CDR2 FRNRAP. The CDR3 sequence is 13 residues long. The CDR3 sequence is CASGFTGVGEQYV. CDR3 bases: TGTGCTAGTGGTTTCACAGGGGTGGGCGAGCAGTACGTC.

The table lists this clonotype with many counts. The V gene is TRBV7-2, the J gene TRBJ1-1; D may be TRBD1 (5 bases). The CDR3 covers 15 residues. Germline V gene sequence: CDR1 SGHTA, CDR2 FQGNSA. Trimming pared 2 bases from V and 1 base from J, leaving 11 bases between. CDR3 region: CASSLFRVSNTEAFF. CDR3 coding DNA: TGTGCCAGCAGCTTATTCAGGGTGTCGAACACTGAAGCTTTCTTT.

This chain links TRBV6-6 with TRBJ2-1; D is unclear. Germline V gene sequence: CDR1 MNHNY, CDR2 SVGAGI (reference sequence). Trimming removed 2 bases at V and 0 bases at J, with 8 bases between. The CDR3 length is 15 residues. CDR3 nucleotide sequence: TGTGCCAGCAGTTACCTCGGCAGCTCCTACAATGAGCAGTTCTTC. Translated, it gives CASSYLGSSYNEQFF.

The gene calls are TRBV2 and TRBJ2-3; 8 positions agree with TRBD2. V was pared by 1 base and J by 4 bases, with 7 bases of the junction left unmatched. This CDR3 spans 16 amino acids. Germline loops: CDR1 SNHLY, CDR2 FYNNEI. Written as DNA, the CDR3 is TGTGCCAGCAGTGAAGAAGGACTAGCTTTTTCAGATACGCAGTATTTT. Its translation: CASSEEGLAFSDTQYF.

This clonotype was picked up many times. This chain joins TRBV10-3 and TRBJ2-7; 8 positions match TRBD2. Germline trimming cut 6 bases from V and 5 bases from J; bases unmatched to any gene: 12. Germline-derived CDR1 and CDR2 are ENHRY and SYGVKD. The CDR3 extends over 15 amino acids. The CDR3 here is CAIRATGTSFHEQYV. CDR3 DNA: TGTGCCATCAGGGCTACCGGGACTAGTTTTCACGAGCAGTACGTC.

The chain combines TRBV6-1 with TRBJ2-3; D is undetermined. V lost 5 bases and J 5 bases, leaving 23 bases between the germline ends. Germline lookup yields CDR1 MNHNS and CDR2 SASEGT. This CDR3 is 17 amino acids long. The CDR3 reads CASSSTSFDQGQDTQYF. CDR3 nucleotide sequence: TGTGCCAGCAGTTCTACATCCTTCGATCAAGGCCAAGATACGCAGTATTTT.

This clonotype was counted only a few times. The chain couples TRBV20-1 to TRBJ2-3; no definite D call. CDR1 DFQATT and CDR2 SNEGSKA come from the germline V gene (reference sequence). The CDR3 is made up of 14 amino acids. V was trimmed by 4 bases and J by 4 bases, leaving 15 bases between them. In DNA form, the CDR3 reads TGCAGTGCTACACCCGAGGAGATCCCAGATACGCAGTATTTT. Translation: CSATPEEIPDTQYF.

This clonotype turned up a few times. V gene TRBV6-2 or TRBV6-3 combines with J gene TRBJ2-6; 9 bases match TRBD1. The CDR3 extends over 15 amino acids. The germline CDR1 and CDR2 sequences are MNHEY and SVGEGT. Trimming took 5 bases from V and 6 from J; bases not matched to a gene: 5. The CDR3 loop is CASSTRDRVANVLTF. DNA for the CDR3: TGTGCCAGCAGTACCCGGGACAGGGTGGCCAACGTCCTGACTTTC.

About this clonotype: Given a much more abundant clone one base away, this may be a read error. The rearrangement links TRBV7-3 to TRBJ2-7, with D possibly being TRBD2 (5 bases). V dropped 0 bases and J dropped 7 bases, with 16 bases sitting between them. Germline V gene sequence: CDR1 SGHTA, CDR2 FQGTGA. The length of the CDR3 is 15 residues. The CDR3 nucleotides read TGTGCCAGCAGCTTAACGGTACTAGTGTCTCGTGAGCAGTACTTC. This translates into CASSLTVLVSREQYF.

The chain employs TRBV19 and TRBJ1-3; weak D call: TRBD1 (6 bases). Germline V lookup: CDR1 LNHDA, CDR2 SQIVND (reference sequence). The V gene lost 7 bases and the J gene lost 0 bases, with 13 bases spanning the gap. The CDR3 is 15 residues long. The CDR3 is CASNAWGLSGNTIYF. The CDR3 nucleotides are TGTGCCAGTAACGCTTGGGGGCTCTCTGGAAACACCATATATTTT.

A few counts support this clonotype. The V gene is TRBV7-8, the J gene TRBJ1-5; TRBD1 matches 9 bases. The ends lost 5 bases at V and 7 bases at J; junction bases unmatched: 12. There are 16 residues in the CDR3. Germline lookup yields CDR1 SGHVS and CDR2 FQNEAQ. CDR3 in amino acids: CASSKSPQGAGQPQHF. CDR3 bases: TGTGCCAGCAGCAAATCCCCACAGGGGGCAGGACAGCCCCAGCATTTT. The full variable domain, its missing parts supplied by reference TRBV7-8 and TRBJ1-5, is GAGVSQSPRYKVAKRGQDVALRCDPISGHVSLFWYQQALGQGPEFLTYFQNEAQLDKSGLPSDRFFAERPEGSVSTLKIQRTQQEDSAVYLCASSKSPQGAGQPQHFGDGTRLSIL.

The chain is built from TRBV11-2 and TRBJ2-7, with 7 positions matching TRBD2. The V and J ends lost 3 bases and 3 bases, in that order; junction bases with no gene match: 2. The CDR3 sequence is 13 residues long. Germline loops: CDR1 SGHAT, CDR2 FQNNGV. The CDR3 loop is CASSFGLDYEQYV. CDR3 coding DNA: TGTGCCAGCAGCTTTGGACTAGACTACGAGCAGTACGTC.

A few counts support this clonotype. V is TRBV11-2 and J is TRBJ1-2; tentative D call: TRBD1 (5 bases). V dropped 1 base and J dropped 4 bases, with 13 bases sitting between them. The germline gives CDR1 SGHAT, CDR2 FQNNGV. This CDR3 has 15 amino acids. In DNA form, the CDR3 reads TGTGCCAGCAGCTTAGGGCATTCAGGGACCTATGGCTACACCTTC. It codes for CASSLGHSGTYGYTF.

This clonotype was seen only a few times. The V call is TRBV7-3, the J call TRBJ2-2; tentatively, D is TRBD2 (6 bases). Deletions cut 5 bases from V and 5 bases from J, with 12 bases between. The CDR3 extends over 14 amino acids. The germline CDR1 and CDR2 sequences are SGHTA and FQGTGA. The CDR3 spells CASSPSLATGELFF. CDR3 sequence (DNA): TGTGCCAGCAGCCCGAGCCTAGCGACCGGGGAGCTGTTTTTT. Together with reference TRBV7-3 and TRBJ2-2, the CDR3 gives the full variable domain: GAGVSQTPSNKVTEKGKYVELRCDPISGHTALYWYRQSLGQGPEFLIYFQGTGAADDSGLPNDRFFAVRPEGSVSTLKIQRTERGDSAVYLCASSPSLATGELFFGEGSRLTVL.